This T cell receptor (beta chain) stems from a study of beta chain features in type 1 diabetes. Study-wide results and limits: People with Type 1 diabetes carried modestly yet significantly shorter TCRB CDR3s in all four CD4+ subsets.

This clone occurred a few times. Its antigen is unknown. Sequencing targeted expressed TCRB transcripts, as all isolated RNA had been reverse transcribed. Sequenced naive, central memory and regulatory T cell samples produced an average of approximately 3.5 million reads. Some clones are missing from TCRdb's copy, which holds only in-frame ones; the method was immunoSEQ multiplex PCR. The sample shows about 650,000 clones, 12% of them seen only once. CDR1 and CDR2 (germline): MDHEN, SYDVKM. CDR3 length: 14 amino acids. Trimming cost V 6 bases and J 9 bases, with 18 bases left between them. The rearrangement joins TRBV28 to TRBJ2-1; possibly TRBD1 for D (5 bases). The source of this sequence is a man aged 25-40 years with type 1 diabetes. Sequences were obtained from naive CD4+ T cells from blood. CDR3 protein: CASRLGPLWVEQFF. The CDR3 coding sequence is TGTGCCAGCAGGCTGGGGCCGCTTTGGGTTGAGCAGTTCTTC.